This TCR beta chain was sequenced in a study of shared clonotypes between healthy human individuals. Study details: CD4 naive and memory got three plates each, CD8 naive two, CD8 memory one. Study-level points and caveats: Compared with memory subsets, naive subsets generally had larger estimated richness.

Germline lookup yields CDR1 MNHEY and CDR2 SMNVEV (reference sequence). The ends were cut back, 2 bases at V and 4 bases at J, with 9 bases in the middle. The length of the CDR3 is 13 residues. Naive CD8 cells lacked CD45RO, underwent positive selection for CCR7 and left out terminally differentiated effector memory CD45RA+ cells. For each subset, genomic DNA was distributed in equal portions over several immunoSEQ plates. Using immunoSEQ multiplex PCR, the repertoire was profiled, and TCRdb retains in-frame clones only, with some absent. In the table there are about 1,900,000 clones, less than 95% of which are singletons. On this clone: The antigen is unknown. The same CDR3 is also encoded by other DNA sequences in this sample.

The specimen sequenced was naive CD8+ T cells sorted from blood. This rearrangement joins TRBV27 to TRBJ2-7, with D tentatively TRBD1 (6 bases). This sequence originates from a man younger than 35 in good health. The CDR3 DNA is TGTGCCAGCAGTTTAGGGGGCCGGTACGAGCAGTACTTC. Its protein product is CASSLGGRYEQYF.